This T cell receptor (beta chain) was retrieved from a study of T cell responses to AZD1222 COVID-19 vaccine. Broader study findings: Regions 160-218 and 743-854 held dominance among vaccine-associated CD4 TCRs, which spanned spike. It should be noted that donors were predominantly white British and more often female, and clonal diversity was possibly underestimated.

Note on this clone: Its antigen is not identified.

Germline values: CDR1 SGDLS, CDR2 YYNGEE. V dropped 0 bases and J dropped 0 bases, with 10 bases sitting between them. The CDR3 runs 16 residues. Generated by immunoSEQ multiplex PCR, the TCRdb table keeps only in-frame clones and is missing some. The sample records some 150,000 clones, nearly 90% being singletons. The V and J genes are TRBV9 and TRBJ2-1; the D gene could be TRBD1 or TRBD2 (5 bases each). The sample was peripheral blood, taken 28 days after the second dose of the MenACWY control vaccine. The source is an adult who received the MenACWY meningococcal vaccine as a control. The chain's CDR3 is CASSVAGPSSYNEQFF. CDR3 nucleotides: TGTGCCAGCAGCGTAGCGGGACCGAGCTCCTACAATGAGCAGTTCTTC.